This TCR beta chain is from a study of PD-1 blockade in mismatch repair-deficient tumors. About the research overall: Enrolled about 2013-2017, patients had progressing, pretreated mismatch repair-deficient cancers of about a dozen types. Study-level points and caveats: After pembrolizumab, tumor-resident clones rose rapidly, then generally contracted before radiologic responses.

Details on this clone: Its antigen is unknown.

The table came from immunoSEQ multiplex PCR; TCRdb's copy has only in-frame clones and leaves some out. The table lists some 120,000 clones, more than 85% of them singletons. The ends were cut back, 2 bases at V and 0 bases at J, with 10 bases in the middle. This CDR3 is built from 15 residues. Germline loops: CDR1 MNHNS, CDR2 SASEGT. PCR or immunohistochemistry showed mismatch repair deficiency in every enrolled patient. The V and J genes are TRBV6-1 and TRBJ1-1; D remains unclear. The TCR originated in an adult with mismatch repair-deficient cancer. The source was peripheral blood, collected 44 weeks after starting pembrolizumab. The CDR3 DNA sequence: TGTGCCAGCAGTGAAATTCTGGTAATGAACACTGAAGCTTTCTTT. It yields the protein CASSEILVMNTEAFF.